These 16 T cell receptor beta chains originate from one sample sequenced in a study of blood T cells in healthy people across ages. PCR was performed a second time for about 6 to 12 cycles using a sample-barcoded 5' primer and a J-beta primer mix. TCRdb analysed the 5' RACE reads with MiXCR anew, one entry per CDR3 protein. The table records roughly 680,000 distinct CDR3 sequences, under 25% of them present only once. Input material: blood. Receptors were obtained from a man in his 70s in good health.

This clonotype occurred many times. DNA for the CDR3: TGTGCCAGCACGCCGTCCGGGGACACTGAAGCTTTCTTT. Amino acid sequence: CASTPSGDTEAFF. This chain joins TRBV7-9 and TRBJ1-1; D is unresolved. V dropped 7 bases and J dropped 3 bases, with 12 bases sitting between them. The CDR3 consists of 13 residues. Germline lookup yields CDR1 SEHNR and CDR2 FQNEAQ (reference sequence).

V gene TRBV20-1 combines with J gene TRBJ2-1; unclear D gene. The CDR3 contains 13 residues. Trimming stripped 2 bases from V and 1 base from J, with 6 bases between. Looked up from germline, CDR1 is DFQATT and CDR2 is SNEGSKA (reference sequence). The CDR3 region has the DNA TGCAGTGCTAGAATGTGGTCCTACAATGAGCAGTTCTTC. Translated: CSARMWSYNEQFF.

The DNA of the CDR3 is TGTGCCAGCAGTTTATCCGTACTAGCGGGAGGAGGAGAGACCCAGTACTTC. This codes for CASSLSVLAGGGETQYF. The chain has TRBV27 and TRBJ2-5; 12 nucleotides match TRBD2. This CDR3 has 17 amino acids. Per germline, CDR1 MNHEY and CDR2 SMNVEV (reference sequence). Unmatched junction bases numbered 6, after V lost 0 bases and J lost 4 bases.

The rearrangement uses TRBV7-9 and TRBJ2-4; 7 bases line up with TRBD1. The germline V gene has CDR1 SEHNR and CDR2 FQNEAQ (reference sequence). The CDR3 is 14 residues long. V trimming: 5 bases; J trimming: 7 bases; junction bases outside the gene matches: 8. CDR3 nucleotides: TGTGCCAGCAGCCCCGGGACAGAGAGGAACATTCAGTACTTC. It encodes CASSPGTERNIQYF.

CDR3 sequence reads: CASSGWLAGPNNEQFF. DNA for the CDR3: TGTGCCAGCAGTGGGTGGCTAGCGGGGCCCAACAATGAGCAGTTCTTC. The V and J genes are TRBV2 and TRBJ2-1; 9 positions match TRBD2. V was pared by 4 bases and J by 5 bases, with 9 bases of the junction left unmatched. The germline CDR1 and CDR2 sequences are SNHLY and FYNNEI. This CDR3 comprises 16 residues.

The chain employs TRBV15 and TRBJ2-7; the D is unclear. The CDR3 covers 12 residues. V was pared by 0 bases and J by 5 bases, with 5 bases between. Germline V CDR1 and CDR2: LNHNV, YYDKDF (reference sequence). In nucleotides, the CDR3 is TGTGCCACCAGCAGAGATGGTGACGAGCAGTACTTC. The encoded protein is CATSRDGDEQYF.

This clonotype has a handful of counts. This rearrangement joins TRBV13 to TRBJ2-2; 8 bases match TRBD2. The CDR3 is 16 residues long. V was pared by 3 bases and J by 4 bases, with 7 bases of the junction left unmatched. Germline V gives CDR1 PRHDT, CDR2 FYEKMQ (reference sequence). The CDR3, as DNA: TGTGCCAGCAGCTTTCTAGGGACTAGTCCCACCGGGGAGCTGTTTTTT. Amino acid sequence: CASSFLGTSPTGELFF.

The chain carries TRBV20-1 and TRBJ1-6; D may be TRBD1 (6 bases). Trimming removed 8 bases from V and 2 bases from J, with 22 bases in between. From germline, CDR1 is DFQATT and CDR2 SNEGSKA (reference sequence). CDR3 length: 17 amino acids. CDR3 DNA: TGCAGTACCAGGACAGCCTCGTCTCAGCCCTATAATTCACCCCTCCACTTT. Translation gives CSTRTASSQPYNSPLHF.

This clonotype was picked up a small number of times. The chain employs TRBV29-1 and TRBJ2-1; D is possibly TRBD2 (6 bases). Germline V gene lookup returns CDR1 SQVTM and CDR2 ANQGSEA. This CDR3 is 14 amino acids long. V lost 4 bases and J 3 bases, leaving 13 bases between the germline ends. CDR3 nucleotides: TGCAGCGTTGGCTTAGCGGTAGGCTACAATGAGCAGTTCTTC. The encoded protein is CSVGLAVGYNEQFF.

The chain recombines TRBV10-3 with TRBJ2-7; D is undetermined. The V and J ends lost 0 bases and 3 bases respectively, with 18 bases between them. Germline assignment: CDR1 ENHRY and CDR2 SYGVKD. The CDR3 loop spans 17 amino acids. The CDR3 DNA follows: TGTGCCATCAGTGAGTCGAGTGGTCCAAGTTCGGGCTACGAGCAGTACTTC. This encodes CAISESSGPSSGYEQYF.

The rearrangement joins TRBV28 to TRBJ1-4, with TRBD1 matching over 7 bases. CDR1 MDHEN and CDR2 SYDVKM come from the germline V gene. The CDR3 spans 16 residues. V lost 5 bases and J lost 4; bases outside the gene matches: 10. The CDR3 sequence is CASSPPRGEGNEKLFF. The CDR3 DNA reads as TGTGCCAGCAGTCCCCCCAGGGGGGAGGGTAATGAAAAACTGTTTTTT.

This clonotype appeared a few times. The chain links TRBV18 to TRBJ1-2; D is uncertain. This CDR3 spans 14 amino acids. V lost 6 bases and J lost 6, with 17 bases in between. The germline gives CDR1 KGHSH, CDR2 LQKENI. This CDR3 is CASSVADSTHGYTF. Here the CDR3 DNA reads TGTGCCAGCTCCGTCGCCGATTCTACTCATGGCTACACCTTC.

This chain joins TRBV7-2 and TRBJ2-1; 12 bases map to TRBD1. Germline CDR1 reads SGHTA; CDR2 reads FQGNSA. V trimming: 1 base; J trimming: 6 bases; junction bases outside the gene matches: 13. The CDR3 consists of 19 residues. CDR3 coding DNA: TGTGCCAGCAGCTTAGTACCGGGACAGGGGGCCCAACGGATCAATGAGCAGTTCTTC. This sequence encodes CASSLVPGQGAQRINEQFF.

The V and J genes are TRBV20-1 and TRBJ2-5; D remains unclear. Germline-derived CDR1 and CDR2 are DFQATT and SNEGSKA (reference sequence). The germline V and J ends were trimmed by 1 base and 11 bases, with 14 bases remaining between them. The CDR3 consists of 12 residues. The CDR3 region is CSARGESGEQYF. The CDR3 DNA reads TGCAGTGCTAGAGGGGAATCAGGAGAGCAGTACTTC.

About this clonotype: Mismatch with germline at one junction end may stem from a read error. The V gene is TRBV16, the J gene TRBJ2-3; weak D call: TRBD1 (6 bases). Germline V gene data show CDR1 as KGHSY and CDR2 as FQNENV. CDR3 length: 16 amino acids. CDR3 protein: CAGSPTRTGLDDTQYF. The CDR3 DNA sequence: TGTGCCGGCAGCCCGACCCGAACAGGGCTAGACGATACGCAGTATTTT.

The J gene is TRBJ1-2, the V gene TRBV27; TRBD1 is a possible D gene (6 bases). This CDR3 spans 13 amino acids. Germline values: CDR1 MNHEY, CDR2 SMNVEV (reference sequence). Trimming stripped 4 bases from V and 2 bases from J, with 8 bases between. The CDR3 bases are TGTGCCAGCAGTTGGGACAAAAACTATGGCTACACCTTC. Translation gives CASSWDKNYGYTF.